These T cell receptor beta chains were read from a single sample in a study of blood T cell repertoires in COVID-19. Assay: immunoSEQ multiplex PCR; the TCRdb copy retains only in-frame clones and omits some. The repertoire holds approximately 160,000 clones, with 86% as singletons. The sample was peripheral blood. The origin of the receptors is a woman in her seventies with acute or convalescent COVID-19. CDR3s include the opening cysteine and the closing phenylalanine or tryptophan. A D gene is named only where the DNA matches it firmly. Clone size is not always given. Where it is, it says once, few, many or a class for expanded clones.

size | J | D | V | CDR3 | DNA
. | TRBJ2-7 | TRBD2 | TRBV13 | CASSFGRDPAYEQYF | TGTGCCAGCAGCTTTGGGAGGGATCCCGCCTACGAGCAGTACTTC
. | TRBJ1-5 | TRBD1 | TRBV7-2 | CASSPRQGYQPQHF | TGTGCCAGCAGCCCCAGACAGGGGTATCAGCCCCAGCATTTT
. | TRBJ1-5 | . | TRBV6-5 | CASSGGFGNQPQHF | TGTGCCAGCTCGGGGGGTTTTGGCAATCAGCCCCAGCATTTT
. | TRBJ1-5 | . | TRBV4-3 | CASSQARTGGNQPQHF | TGCGCCAGCAGCCAAGCAAGGACTGGGGGCAATCAGCCCCAGCATTTT
. | TRBJ1-4 | . | TRBV2 | CASSAGATNEKLFF | TGTGCCAGCAGTGCCGGAGCAACTAATGAAAAACTGTTTTTT
. | TRBJ2-2 | TRBD2 | TRBV7-2 | CASSQTSGTAGELFF | TGTGCCAGCAGCCAGACTAGCGGGACGGCCGGGGAGCTGTTTTTT
. | TRBJ1-6 | . | TRBV4-3 | CASSQVTGKPNSPLHF | TGCGCCAGCAGCCAAGTCACAGGGAAACCTAATTCACCCCTCCACTTT
. | TRBJ1-2 | . | TRBV5-1 | CASRLTANYGYTF | TGCGCCAGCAGACTCACAGCTAACTATGGCTACACCTTC
. | TRBJ1-1 | . | TRBV3-1/TRBV3-2 | CASSQTQGSTEAFF | TGTGCCAGCAGCCAAACACAGGGTTCCACTGAAGCTTTCTTT
. | TRBJ2-5 | . | TRBV4-3 | CASSSQAGYQETQYF | TGCGCCAGCAGCTCGCAGGCAGGTTACCAAGAGACCCAGTACTTC
. | TRBJ2-3 | TRBD1 | TRBV24-1 | CATSDYGQGFTDTQYF | TGTGCCACCAGTGATTACGGACAGGGTTTCACAGATACGCAGTATTTT
. | TRBJ1-2 | . | TRBV12-3/TRBV12-4 | CASRGQTVYGYTF | TGTGCCAGCAGAGGACAGACTGTTTATGGCTACACCTTC
. | TRBJ2-7 | . | TRBV28 | CASRLGTTGGEQYF | TGTGCCAGCAGGTTGGGGACTACAGGGGGAGAGCAGTACTTC
. | TRBJ2-7 | . | TRBV9 | CASSVDPSESREQYF | TGTGCCAGCAGCGTAGACCCCTCCGAGTCGAGGGAGCAGTACTTC
. | TRBJ2-7 | . | TRBV19 | CASSSYQGHEQYF | TGTGCCAGTAGTTCCTACCAGGGCCACGAGCAGTACTTC
. | TRBJ2-3 | . | TRBV4-1 | CASSQGLGLRTDTQYF | TGCGCCAGCAGCCAAGGGCTGGGACTCCGCACAGATACGCAGTATTTT
. | TRBJ1-2 | . | TRBV7-8 | CASSLAGGTAYGYTF | TGTGCCAGCAGCTTAGCGGGAGGGACGGCCTATGGCTACACCTTC
. | TRBJ1-1 | . | TRBV28 | CASSPSGRAYTEAFF | TGTGCCAGCAGTCCCTCCGGCAGGGCGTACACTGAAGCTTTCTTT
once | TRBJ2-7 | TRBD2 | TRBV29-1 | CSVRGTTYEQYF | TGCAGCGTTCGGGGGACTACCTACGAGCAGTACTTC
. | TRBJ2-2 | . | TRBV15 | CATSRGGVAFGELFF | TGTGCCACCAGCAGAGGCGGGGTAGCTTTCGGGGAGCTGTTTTTT
. | TRBJ1-1 | . | TRBV7-8 | CASSYSTGYTEAFF | TGTGCCAGCAGCTACTCGACAGGATACACTGAAGCTTTCTTT
few | TRBJ2-5 | . | TRBV7-2 | CASSVGIVETQYF | TGTGCCAGCAGTGTCGGGATCGTGGAGACCCAGTACTTC
. | TRBJ1-2 | . | TRBV3-1/TRBV3-2 | CASSHRAEREGYGYTF | TGTGCCAGCAGCCATAGGGCAGAACGAGAGGGCTATGGCTACACCTTC
. | TRBJ1-6 | . | TRBV5-1 | CASSEEGGPDSPLHF | TGCGCCAGCAGCGAGGAGGGGGGGCCGGATTCACCCCTCCACTTT
. | TRBJ2-1 | TRBD1 | TRBV7-2 | CASSSAGQGGYNEQFF | TGTGCCAGCAGCAGTGCTGGACAGGGGGGGTACAATGAGCAGTTCTTC
. | TRBJ2-6 | . | TRBV6-2/TRBV6-3 | CASSYVGGRTSGANVLTF | TGTGCCAGCAGTTATGTGGGGGGGCGGACTTCTGGGGCCAACGTCCTGACTTTC
. | TRBJ2-3 | . | TRBV2 | CASSAITADSTDTQYF | TGTGCCAGCAGTGCTATCACAGCCGATAGCACAGATACGCAGTATTTT
. | TRBJ1-3 | . | TRBV30 | CAWTTGSIAGNTIYF | TGTGCCTGGACAACGGGGTCTATTGCTGGAAACACCATATATTTT